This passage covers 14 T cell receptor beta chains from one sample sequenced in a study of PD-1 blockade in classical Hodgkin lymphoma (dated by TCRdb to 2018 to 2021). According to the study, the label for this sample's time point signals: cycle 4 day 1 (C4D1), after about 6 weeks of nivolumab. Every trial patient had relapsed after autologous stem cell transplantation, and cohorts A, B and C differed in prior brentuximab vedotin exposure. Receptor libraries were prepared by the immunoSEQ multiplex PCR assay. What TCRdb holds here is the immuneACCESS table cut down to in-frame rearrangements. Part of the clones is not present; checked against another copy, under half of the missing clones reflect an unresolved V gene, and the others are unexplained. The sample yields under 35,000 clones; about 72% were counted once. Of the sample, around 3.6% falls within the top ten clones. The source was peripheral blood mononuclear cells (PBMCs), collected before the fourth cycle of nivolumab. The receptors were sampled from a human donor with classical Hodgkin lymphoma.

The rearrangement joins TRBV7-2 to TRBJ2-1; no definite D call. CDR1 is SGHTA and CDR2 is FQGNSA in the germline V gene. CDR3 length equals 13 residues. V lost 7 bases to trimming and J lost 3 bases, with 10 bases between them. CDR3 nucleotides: TGTGCCAGCATACCCGGCTACTACAATGAGCAGTTCTTC. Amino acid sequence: CASIPGYYNEQFF.

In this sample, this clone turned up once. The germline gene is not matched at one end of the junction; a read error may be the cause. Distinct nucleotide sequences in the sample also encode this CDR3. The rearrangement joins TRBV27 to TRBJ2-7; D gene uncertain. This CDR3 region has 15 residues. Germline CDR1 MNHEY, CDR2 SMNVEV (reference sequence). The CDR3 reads CASSFWETSVYEQYF. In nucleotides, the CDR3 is TGCGCCAGCAGTTTTTGGGAAACAAGTGTTTACGAGCAGTACTTC.

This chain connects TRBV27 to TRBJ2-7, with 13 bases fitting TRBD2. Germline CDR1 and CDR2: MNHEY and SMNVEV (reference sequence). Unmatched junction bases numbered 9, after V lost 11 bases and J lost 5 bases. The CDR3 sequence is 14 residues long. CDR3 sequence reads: CASRTSGSSNEQYF. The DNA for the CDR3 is TGTGCCTCCCGGACTAGCGGGAGTAGCAACGAGCAGTACTTC.

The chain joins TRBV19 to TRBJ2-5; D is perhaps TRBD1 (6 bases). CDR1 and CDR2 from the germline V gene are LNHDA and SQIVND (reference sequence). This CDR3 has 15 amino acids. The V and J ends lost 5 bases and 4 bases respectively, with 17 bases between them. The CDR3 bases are TGTGCCAGTAGTCCCGGGACACTCCTGGGAGAGACCCAGTACTTC. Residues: CASSPGTLLGETQYF.

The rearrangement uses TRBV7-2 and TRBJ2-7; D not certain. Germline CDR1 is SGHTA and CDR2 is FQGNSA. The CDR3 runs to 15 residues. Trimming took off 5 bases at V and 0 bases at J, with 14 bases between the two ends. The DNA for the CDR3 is TGTGCCAGCAGCCCTCACCAACAGATCTCCTACGAGCAGTACTTC. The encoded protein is CASSPHQQISYEQYF.

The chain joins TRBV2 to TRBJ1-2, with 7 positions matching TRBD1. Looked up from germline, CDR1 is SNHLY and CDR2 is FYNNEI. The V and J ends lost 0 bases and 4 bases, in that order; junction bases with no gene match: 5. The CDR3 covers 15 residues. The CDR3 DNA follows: TGTGCCAGCAGTGAAGCTGGGCCAGGGGGCTATGGCTACACCTTC. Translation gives CASSEAGPGGYGYTF.

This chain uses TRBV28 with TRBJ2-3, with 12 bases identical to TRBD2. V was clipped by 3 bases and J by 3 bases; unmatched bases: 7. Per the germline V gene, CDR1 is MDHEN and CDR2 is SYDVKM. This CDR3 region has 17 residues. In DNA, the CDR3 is TGTGCCAGCAGTTTCCCTAGCGGGAGGGCGTCGACAGATACGCAGTATTTT. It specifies CASSFPSGRASTDTQYF.

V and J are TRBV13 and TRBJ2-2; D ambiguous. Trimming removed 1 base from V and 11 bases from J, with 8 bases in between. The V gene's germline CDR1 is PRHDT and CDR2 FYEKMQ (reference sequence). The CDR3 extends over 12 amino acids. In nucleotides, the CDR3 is TGTGCCAGCAGCTTAGTAATAGGAGAGCTGTTTTTT. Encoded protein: CASSLVIGELFF.

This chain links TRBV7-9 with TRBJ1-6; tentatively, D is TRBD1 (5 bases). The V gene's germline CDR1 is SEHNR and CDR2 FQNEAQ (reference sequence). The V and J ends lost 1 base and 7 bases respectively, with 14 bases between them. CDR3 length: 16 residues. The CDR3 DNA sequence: TGTGCCAGCAGCTTAGGCAGGGACCTTGGGAATTCACCCCTCCACTTT. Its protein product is CASSLGRDLGNSPLHF.

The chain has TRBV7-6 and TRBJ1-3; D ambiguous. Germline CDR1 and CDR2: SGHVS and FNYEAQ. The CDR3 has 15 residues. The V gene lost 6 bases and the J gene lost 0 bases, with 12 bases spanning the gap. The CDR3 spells CASSLRDSSGNTIYF. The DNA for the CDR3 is TGTGCCAGCAGTTTACGGGATAGCTCTGGAAACACCATATATTTT.

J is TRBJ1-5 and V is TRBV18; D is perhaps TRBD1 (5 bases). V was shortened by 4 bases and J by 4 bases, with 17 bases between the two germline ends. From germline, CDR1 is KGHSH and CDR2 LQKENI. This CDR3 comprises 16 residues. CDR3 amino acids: CASSRVGQGVNQPQHF. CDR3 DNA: TGTGCCAGCTCACGCGTCGGGCAGGGAGTAAATCAGCCCCAGCATTTT.

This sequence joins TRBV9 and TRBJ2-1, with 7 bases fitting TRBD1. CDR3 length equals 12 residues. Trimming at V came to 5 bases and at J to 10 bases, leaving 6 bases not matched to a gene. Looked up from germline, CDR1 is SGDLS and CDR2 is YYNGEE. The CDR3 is CASSRQGEEQFF. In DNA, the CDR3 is TGTGCCAGCAGTCGTCAGGGGGAGGAGCAGTTCTTC.

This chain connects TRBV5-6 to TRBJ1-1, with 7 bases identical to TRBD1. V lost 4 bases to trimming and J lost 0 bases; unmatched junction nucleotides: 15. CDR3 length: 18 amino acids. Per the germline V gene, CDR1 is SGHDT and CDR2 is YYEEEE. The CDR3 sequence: CASSQGDAFRLLNTEAFF. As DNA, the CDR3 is TGTGCCAGCAGCCAGGGGGACGCATTTAGACTACTGAACACTGAAGCTTTCTTT.

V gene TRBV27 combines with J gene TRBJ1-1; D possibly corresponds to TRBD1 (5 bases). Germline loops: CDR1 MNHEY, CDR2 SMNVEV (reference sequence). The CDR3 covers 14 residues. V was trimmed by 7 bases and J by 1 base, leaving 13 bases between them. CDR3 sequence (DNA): TGTGCCAGCACCCCCTGGGGCGGGAACACTGAAGCTTTCTTT. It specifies CASTPWGGNTEAFF.